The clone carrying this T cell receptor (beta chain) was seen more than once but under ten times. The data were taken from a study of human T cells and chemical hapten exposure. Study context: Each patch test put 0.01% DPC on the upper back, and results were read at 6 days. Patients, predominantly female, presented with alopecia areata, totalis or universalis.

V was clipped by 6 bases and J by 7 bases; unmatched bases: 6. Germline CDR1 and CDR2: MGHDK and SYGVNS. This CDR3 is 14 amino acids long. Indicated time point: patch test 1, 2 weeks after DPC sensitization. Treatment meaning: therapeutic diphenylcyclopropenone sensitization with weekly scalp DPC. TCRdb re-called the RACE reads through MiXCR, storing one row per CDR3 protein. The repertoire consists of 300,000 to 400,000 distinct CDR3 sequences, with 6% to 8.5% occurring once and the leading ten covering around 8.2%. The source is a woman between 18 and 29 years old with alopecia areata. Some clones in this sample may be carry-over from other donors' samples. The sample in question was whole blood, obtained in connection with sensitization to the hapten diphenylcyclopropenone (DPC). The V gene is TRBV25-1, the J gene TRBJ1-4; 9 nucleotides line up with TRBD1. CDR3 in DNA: TGTGCCAGCAGCTTTACAGGGGGCGTTGAAAAACTGTTTTTT. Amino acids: CASSFTGGVEKLFF.